This entry features one T cell receptor (beta chain) sequence. A single count supports this clone. Its antigen specificity is not known. Base qualities were left out, and no much larger clone turns up one base away. Enrolling through a virtual design, the prospective study's participants ranged in age from about 18 to 100 years and lived across 24 United States geographic areas. In the prospective study, participants were assigned to cohorts based on the clinical history participants reported in a screening survey and a study questionnaire. For ImmuneRACE Cohort 3, a participant was defined as recovered based on two consecutive negative NP/OP PCR tests, clearance by a healthcare professional, or resolution of symptoms. In the prospective study, whole blood, serum and a nasopharyngeal or oropharyngeal swab were collected from each participant by mobile phlebotomists. Participants in the prospective study had the option to provide additional blood draws and questionnaires over a 2-month period. Before DNA extraction, prospective study blood samples were shipped either frozen or at room temperature.

This sample is part of a study of blood T cell repertoires in COVID-19 (dated by TCRdb to the early 2020s). As for the study more broadly: Samples from collaborators originated in the United States, Italy and Spain and spanned both the acute and convalescent phases of COVID-19. The material from the prospective study consisted of cDNA or gDNA derived from T cells, B-cell-depleted T cells, or PBMCs. Deeply sampled blood TCRbeta repertoires from subjects exposed to, actively infected with, or recovered from COVID-19 were included in the dataset. The repertoires were released in a freely available public database meant as a resource for research on the immune response to SARS-CoV-2. Samples came from the ongoing ImmuneRACE study (first 160 participants) plus 1,254 subjects from 6 global collaborators. Nearly every sample came with metadata listing a de-identified subject ID, COVID-19 status, age in years and sex. HLA class I and class II types, where available, came from metadata supplied by the sample provider rather than from assay-based typing.

TCRbeta CDR3 regions were amplified from genomic DNA by means of the immunoSEQ Assay, a bias-controlled multiplex PCR. Regarding the original processing steps: The number of nucleated cells in each sample was estimated by amplification of reference gene primers within the assay. To quantify the absolute abundance of each unique TCRbeta CDR3 rearrangement, sequence reads were collapsed and filtered. For each sample, productive Simpson clonality was calculated as the square root of Simpson's diversity index over productive rearrangements. Sourced from immuneACCESS, this table was stored by TCRdb with only in-frame sequences that have V and J called. A share of the clones is absent; for the studies checked, an unresolved V gene accounts for under half, and the remainder has no known explanation. V and J calls plus clone size are reproduced from that table; the DNA served to infer D and trimming. The sample profile shows roughly 270,000 clones; 85% of them were found once. 2% to 3% of the sample is held by the ten biggest clonotypes.

Including the terminal cysteine and phenylalanine, the CDR3 comprises 14 residues. Here the CDR3 DNA is all that survives: 42 bases in frame from base 1. Clipping removes 4 bases from V and 5 bases from J, with 6 as the unmatched junction base count. From a lookup of the germline V gene (reference sequence), CDR1 and CDR2 are LNHDA and SQIVND. Broader findings and caveats from the paper: The amount of clinical and demographic metadata varied by source and participant and was provided uncurated.

The V and J genes are TRBV19 and TRBJ1-1; 8 junctional bases match TRBD1. This TCR derives from a woman aged 50 to 60 who had recovered from COVID-19. The material sequenced was PBMCs or T cells enriched from blood (not recorded which). This receptor carries the CDR3 CASSTRTGLTEAFF. The nucleotides are TGTGCCAGTAGTACCAGGACAGGGCTAACTGAAGCTTTCTTT.